This T cell receptor (beta chain) was found in a study of regulatory T cells in long-lasting Graves disease. Study at large: Antithyroid drugs had been given to newly diagnosed Graves' patients for under 3 months.

Regarding time point: newly diagnosed GD, antithyroid drugs for less than 3 months. The TCR library was made from RNA extracted from PBMCs. The authors built TCR beta libraries using iRepertoire HTBI primers and Arm-PCR of CDR3 regions. TCRdb recomputed calls from the multiplex PCR reads with MiXCR, one row per CDR3 protein. The table includes about 560,000 distinct CDR3 sequences, roughly 16% detected once. Points from the study as a whole: Favored gene segments in persistent disease were TRBV28, TRBJ1-2 and TRBJ2-5. The TCR repertoire of persistent Graves' patients was less diverse than that of newly diagnosed ones.

The sample holds many counts of this clonotype. The antigen remains unidentified. With 0 bases removed from V and 9 bases from J, the gap between germline ends came to 9 bases. This CDR3 is built from 13 residues. These sequences were also reported in another study, on T cells in Graves' hyperthyroidism and ophthalmopathy. This second study notes: Blood held most thyroid clonotypes expanded above 0.001 frequency.

The TCR sequence derives from a man younger than 35 with Graves disease. This chain links TRBV12-3 or TRBV12-4 with TRBJ1-5; a possible D gene is TRBD1 (5 bases). The material sequenced was peripheral blood mononuclear cells (PBMCs), taken at new diagnosis, from a patient treated with antithyroid drugs. The CDR3 DNA reads TGTGCCAGCAGTTTAGCAGTCGGGGGGCCCCAGCATTTT. Protein sequence: CASSLAVGGPQHF.